These 9 T cell receptor beta chains originate from one sample sequenced in a study of precursors of human CD4 cytotoxic T cells. TCRdb analysed the reads with MiXCR anew, one entry per CDR3 protein. The sample includes around 480 distinct CDR3 sequences, roughly 17% of them seen just once. Sorted CD4+ central memory, effector memory, IL-7R-high TEMRA and IL-7R-negative TEMRA cells underwent bulk UMI sequencing. Sequencing was performed on memory CD4+ T cells from blood (PBMCs). These receptors were collected from a human donor in good health.

Concerning this clonotype itself: A clone one base away is much larger, so this may be a read error. This CDR3 fails to terminate in the conserved phenylalanine or tryptophan, so it likely reflects a read error. The chain employs TRBV6-5 and TRBJ1-1, with D unresolved. This CDR3 comprises 14 residues. CDR1 and CDR2 from the germline V gene are MNHEY and SVGAGI. Between the trimmed V and J ends, which lost 2 bases and 1 base, there was a span of 8 bases. The CDR3 DNA is TGTGCCAGCAGTTACACAGACGGGAACACTGAAGCTTTCTTG. It translates to CASSYTDGNTEAFL.

This clonotype has a handful of counts. The CDR3 nucleotides are TGTGCCAGCAGCAGACAGGGGGCGGATACGCAGTATTTT. It specifies CASSRQGADTQYF. The chain uses TRBV3-1 and TRBJ2-3, with 10 nucleotides matching TRBD1. The germline CDR1 and CDR2 sequences are LGHDT and YNNKEL (reference sequence). CDR3 length equals 13 residues. V trimming: 5 bases; J trimming: 6 bases; junction bases outside the gene matches: 2.

By share, this clonotype counts as large. This rearrangement joins TRBV10-3 to TRBJ1-4; perhaps TRBD1 as D (5 bases). Germline lookup yields CDR1 ENHRY and CDR2 SYGVKD. This CDR3 comprises 12 residues. With 6 bases removed from V and 4 bases from J, the gap between germline ends came to 6 bases. CDR3 nucleotide sequence: TGTGCCATCAGGGACAATAATGAAAAACTGTTTTTT. This gives the protein CAIRDNNEKLFF.

This clonotype has a handful of counts. V gene TRBV5-4 combines with J gene TRBJ2-2; weak D call: TRBD1 (6 bases). V lost 3 bases to trimming and J lost 4 bases, with 10 bases between them. This CDR3 contains 14 residues. Germline lookup yields CDR1 SGHNT and CDR2 YYREEE (reference sequence). DNA for the CDR3: TGTGCCAGCAGCTCCGGGACAACCACCGGGGAGCTGTTTTTT. Its protein is CASSSGTTTGELFF.

This clonotype is judged large. The rearrangement joins TRBV7-2 to TRBJ2-2; D is unresolved. Trimming removed 4 bases from V and 7 bases from J, with 7 bases in between. The CDR3 is made up of 12 amino acids. Germline V CDR1 and CDR2: SGHTA, FQGNSA. CDR3 sequence reads: CASSSEYGELFF. In nucleotides, the CDR3 is TGTGCCAGCAGCTCTGAGTACGGGGAGCTGTTTTTT.

V is TRBV27 and J is TRBJ2-1, with 14 bases fitting TRBD2. The CDR3 is made up of 17 amino acids. The J segment lost 0 bases and the V segment lost 2 bases, leaving 0 bases of the junction unmatched. Per germline, CDR1 MNHEY and CDR2 SMNVEV (reference sequence). CDR3 loop: CASSLGTSGSSYNEQFF. The CDR3 DNA reads as TGTGCCAGCAGTTTAGGGACTAGCGGGAGCTCCTACAATGAGCAGTTCTTC.

This clonotype was detected only once. This could be a read error, since a much larger clone is one nucleotide away. This chain links TRBV20-1 with TRBJ1-1; maybe TRBD1 (6 bases). Germline V gene lookup returns CDR1 DFQATT and CDR2 SNEGSKA (reference sequence). This CDR3 is 12 amino acids long. CDR3 bases: TGCAGAGCTCCAAAGGGGGGCACTGAAGCTTTCTTT. It yields the protein CRAPKGGTEAFF.

Judged by abundance, this clonotype is large. The chain carries TRBV24-1 and TRBJ2-2; D possibly corresponds to TRBD1 (6 bases). This CDR3 spans 15 amino acids. Germline-derived CDR1 and CDR2 are KGHDR and SFDVKD. Trimming removed 4 bases from V and 5 bases from J, with 13 bases in between. The CDR3: CATSDRTVPTGELFF. The DNA for the CDR3 is TGTGCCACCAGTGACCGGACAGTCCCTACCGGGGAGCTGTTTTTT.

Within the sample, this clonotype is large. The chain links TRBV5-1 to TRBJ1-1, with D unclear. This CDR3 contains 13 residues. From germline, CDR1 is SGHRS and CDR2 YFSETQ. Trimming cost V 1 base and J 7 bases, with 11 bases left between them. CDR3 in DNA: TGCGCCAGCAGCTTGACGGTCCAAAGTGAAGCTTTCTTT. Its protein product is CASSLTVQSEAFF.